A selection of T cell receptor beta chains follows, all from one sample in a study of graft-versus-host responses after intestinal transplantation. Profiling relied on immunoSEQ multiplex PCR, and the TCRdb table lists in-frame clones only, not all of them. The sample comprises around 96,000 clones, about 93% of which are singletons, and about 15% rests with the top ten. The sequencing used PBMCs, collected roughly 68 weeks after intestinal transplant. Every receptor here comes from a human patient who received an intestinal transplant, so some T cells may come from the graft donor. Both conserved end residues are part of each CDR3. The D gene is left open where the match is weak. The size entry is marked missing in some rows and otherwise reads once, few, many or a size class.

15	TRBD1	TRBJ2-3	TRBV11-2	.	CASSSTGTETDTQYF	TGTGCCAGCAGCTCAACCGGGACAGAAACAGATACGCAGTATTTT
16	.	TRBJ1-2	TRBV5-4	.	CASSLEGGRSNYGYTF	TGTGCCAGCAGCTTGGAGGGGGGACGAAGTAACTATGGCTACACCTTC
15	.	TRBJ1-6	TRBV7-2	.	CASSPPEGYNSPLHF	TGTGCCAGCAGCCCCCCCGAGGGGTATAATTCACCCCTCCACTTT
13	TRBD2	TRBJ2-1	TRBV7-9	few	CASSLRGDNEQFF	TGTGCCAGCAGCTTACGGGGGGACAATGAGCAGTTCTTC
15	TRBD2	TRBJ2-1	TRBV7-8	.	CASSFLLAANNEQFF	TGTGCCAGCAGCTTTTTGCTAGCGGCTAACAATGAGCAGTTCTTC
16	TRBD1	TRBJ1-6	TRBV4-1	.	CASSQEWDSYNSPLHF	TGCGCCAGCAGCCAAGAATGGGACAGCTATAATTCACCCCTCCACTTT
15	TRBD2	TRBJ2-7	TRBV7-3	once	CASSPTSGGSYEQYF	TGTGCCAGCAGCCCCACTAGCGGGGGGTCCTACGAGCAGTACTTC
14	.	TRBJ1-4	TRBV4-1	.	CASSHRKSREKLFF	TGCGCCAGCAGCCACCGAAAGTCCCGGGAAAAACTGTTTTTT
15	.	TRBJ2-1	TRBV2	.	CASSVRGFANNEQFF	TGTGCCAGCAGTGTAAGGGGGTTTGCCAACAATGAGCAGTTCTTC
18	TRBD1	TRBJ2-2	TRBV7-3	once	CASSFLPPGQGSPGELFF	TGTGCCAGCAGCTTCTTACCTCCGGGACAGGGAAGTCCCGGGGAGCTGTTTTTT
12	.	TRBJ2-7	TRBV10-3	.	CAISESSYEQYF	TGTGCCATCAGTGAGTCGTCCTACGAGCAGTACTTC
13	TRBD1	TRBJ1-2	TRBV4-1	.	CASSPRQGRDYTF	TGCGCCAGCAGCCCCCGACAGGGTAGGGACTACACCTTC
15	.	TRBJ1-1	TRBV7-9	.	CASSDSGGRITEAFF	TGTGCCAGCAGCGACTCCGGGGGGCGCATCACTGAAGCTTTCTTT
15	.	TRBJ1-2	TRBV6-6	.	CASSSGRTSRGGYTF	TGTGCCAGCAGTTCGGGCAGGACATCCCGAGGAGGCTACACCTTC
13	TRBD1	TRBJ2-5	TRBV29-1	.	CSVPGQVQETQYF	TGCAGCGTCCCCGGACAGGTCCAAGAGACCCAGTACTTC
12	.	TRBJ2-7	TRBV23-1	.	CASSLQGYEQYF	TGCGCCAGCAGTCTACAGGGCTACGAGCAGTACTTC
13	.	TRBJ1-1	TRBV9	.	CASSVLQDSKAFF	TGTGCCAGCAGCGTATTGCAGGATTCCAAAGCTTTCTTT
11	.	TRBJ2-1	TRBV29-1	.	CSAWGAGEQFF	TGCAGCGCTTGGGGGGCCGGGGAGCAGTTCTTC
15	.	TRBJ1-1	TRBV7-9	.	CASSLVGRGNTEAFF	TGTGCCAGCAGCCTAGTGGGCAGGGGGAACACTGAAGCTTTCTTT
13	TRBD1	TRBJ1-5	TRBV6-1	.	CASRGQINQPQHF	TGTGCCAGCAGGGGACAGATTAATCAGCCCCAGCATTTT
14	TRBD1	TRBJ1-2	TRBV7-2	.	CASSLADRGDGYTF	TGTGCCAGCAGCTTAGCAGACAGGGGCGATGGCTACACCTTC
14	.	TRBJ2-7	TRBV7-3	.	CASSLMGGFDEQYF	TGTGCCAGCAGCTTGATGGGGGGTTTCGACGAGCAGTACTTC
14	TRBD1	TRBJ1-1	TRBV5-1	.	CASSPRTGDTEAFF	TGCGCCAGCAGCCCCAGGACAGGGGACACTGAAGCTTTCTTT
17	TRBD2	TRBJ2-4	TRBV15	.	CATSTHDSGVFLNIQYF	TGTGCCACCAGCACCCATGATAGCGGGGTGTTTTTGAACATTCAGTACTTC
14	.	TRBJ2-7	TRBV19	.	CASKDIGNTYEQYF	TGTGCCAGTAAAGACATAGGTAATACCTACGAGCAGTACTTC
14	TRBD1	TRBJ1-1	TRBV10-3	.	CAITGTGGNTEAFF	TGTGCCATCACCGGGACAGGAGGGAACACTGAAGCTTTCTTT
16	TRBD2	TRBJ2-7	TRBV25-1	.	CASSPRGGGLPYEQYF	TGTGCCAGCAGTCCCAGGGGCGGGGGGCTGCCCTACGAGCAGTACTTC
13	.	TRBJ1-1	TRBV7-2	.	CASSLQGGAEAFF	TGTGCCAGCAGCTTACAGGGTGGAGCTGAAGCTTTCTTT
13	.	TRBJ2-7	TRBV6-5	.	CASSYSAVYEQYF	TGTGCCAGCAGTTACTCTGCGGTTTACGAGCAGTACTTC
18	TRBD2	TRBJ2-1	TRBV7-9	.	CASRRGTSGGALYNEQFF	TGTGCCAGCAGACGCGGGACTAGCGGGGGGGCCCTCTACAATGAGCAGTTCTTC
14	.	TRBJ1-5	TRBV2	.	CASNHEGISQPQHF	TGTGCCAGCAATCACGAGGGAATTAGTCAGCCCCAGCATTTT
12	.	TRBJ1-1	TRBV11-2	.	CASSLPAEKAFF	TGTGCCAGCAGCTTGCCGGCGGAGAAAGCTTTCTTT
12	.	TRBJ2-5	TRBV5-1	.	CASSLAAETQYF	TGCGCCAGCAGCTTGGCCGCGGAGACCCAGTACTTC
14	TRBD1	TRBJ2-7	TRBV7-2	.	CASSSQGAKYEQYF	TGTGCCAGCAGCTCCCAGGGGGCCAAATACGAGCAGTACTTC
13	TRBD1	TRBJ2-3	TRBV6-4	.	CASGTEYTDTQYF	TGTGCCAGTGGGACAGAATACACAGATACGCAGTATTTT
15	TRBD2	TRBJ2-2	TRBV5-1	.	CASSLGTSGTGELFF	TGCGCCAGCAGCTTGGGTACTAGCGGTACCGGGGAGCTGTTTTTT
15	TRBD1	TRBJ2-1	TRBV9	once	CASSAYNRGVDEQFF	TGTGCCAGCAGCGCTTATAACAGGGGGGTTGATGAGCAGTTCTTC
16	TRBD1	TRBJ1-2	TRBV13	once	CASSLGDGQVRGGYTF	TGTGCCAGCAGCTTGGGCGATGGACAGGTTCGAGGTGGCTACACCTTC
13	.	TRBJ2-7	TRBV18	.	CASSPGHLYEQYF	TGTGCCAGCTCACCAGGGCACTTATACGAGCAGTACTTC
15	.	TRBJ1-2	TRBV5-6	.	CASSLGSSTLWGYTF	TGTGCCAGCAGCTTGGGCTCCTCTACCCTCTGGGGCTACACCTTC
16	TRBD1	TRBJ2-1	TRBV7-3	.	CASSPKNRGTYNEQFF	TGTGCCAGCAGCCCAAAAAACAGGGGGACCTACAATGAGCAGTTCTTC
14	TRBD1	TRBJ1-3	TRBV12-5	few	CASGDGTAGNTIYF	TGTGCTAGTGGGGACGGGACAGCTGGAAACACCATATATTTT
18	.	TRBJ2-3	TRBV18	.	CASSATGWDDYSTDTQYF	TGTGCCAGCTCAGCGACAGGATGGGACGATTATAGCACAGATACGCAGTATTTT